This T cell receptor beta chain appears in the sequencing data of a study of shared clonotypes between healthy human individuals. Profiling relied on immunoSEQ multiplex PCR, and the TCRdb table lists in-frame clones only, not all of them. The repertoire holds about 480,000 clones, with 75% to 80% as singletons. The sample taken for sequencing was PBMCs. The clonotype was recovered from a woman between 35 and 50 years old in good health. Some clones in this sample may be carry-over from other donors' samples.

The CDR3 nucleotides are TGTGCCAGCTCACCACGGCCACAATACGAGCAGTACTTC. Its protein product is CASSPRPQYEQYF. V usage is TRBV18 and J usage is TRBJ2-7; D is unclear. Trimming pared 1 base from V and 4 bases from J, leaving 8 bases between. The CDR3 sequence is 13 residues long. Per the germline V gene, CDR1 is KGHSH and CDR2 is LQKENI.